One sample yielded the 11 T cell receptor beta chains listed below, sequenced in a study of cytomegalovirus exposure and HLA in healthy donors. Method: immunoSEQ multiplex PCR; TCRdb's copy keeps in-frame clones and lacks some. The repertoire holds fewer than 350,000 clones, with more than 75% as singletons. Sequenced: PBMCs. These receptors came from a woman aged 18-29 years in good health and CMV-seronegative.

The genes are TRBV29-1 and TRBJ2-1, with 8 bases lining up with TRBD2. Germline V gives CDR1 SQVTM, CDR2 ANQGSEA. This CDR3 spans 16 amino acids. Trimming cost V 3 bases and J 2 bases; bases outside gene matches: 9. The CDR3: CSVEGSREGAYNEQFF. The CDR3 DNA reads TGCAGCGTTGAGGGGTCCCGGGAGGGAGCCTACAATGAGCAGTTCTTC.

The chain joins TRBV7-8 to TRBJ2-1; 7 bases map to TRBD2. From germline, CDR1 is SGHVS and CDR2 FQNEAQ. J was trimmed by 8 bases and V by 2 bases; bases with no gene match: 9. This CDR3 is 15 amino acids long. CDR3 nucleotide sequence: TGTGCCAGCAGCTTACAACGGCGGGAGTGGCATGAGCAGTTCTTC. As protein: CASSLQRREWHEQFF.

J is TRBJ2-1 and V is TRBV27; 8 bases match TRBD2. Per germline, CDR1 MNHEY and CDR2 SMNVEV (reference sequence). There are 16 residues in the CDR3. The V segment lost 5 bases and the J segment 4 bases; nucleotides outside the gene matches: 10. The CDR3 region has the DNA TGTGCCAGCAGTACGCGGACTAGCTTCAAGTACAATGAGCAGTTCTTC. Encoded protein: CASSTRTSFKYNEQFF.

The chain carries TRBV14 and TRBJ2-7; D is possibly TRBD1 (5 bases). Germline V gene lookup returns CDR1 SGHDN and CDR2 FVKESK. V lost 3 bases and J 4 bases, leaving 13 bases between the germline ends. This CDR3 has 14 amino acids. CDR3 amino acids: CASSHFRQSYEQYF. The CDR3, as DNA: TGTGCCAGCAGCCACTTTCGACAGAGTTACGAGCAGTACTTC.

V and J are TRBV28 and TRBJ2-3; tentative D call: TRBD1 (6 bases). V lost 5 bases, J lost 3 bases, and 12 bases lay in between. The CDR3 has 14 residues. Germline values: CDR1 MDHEN, CDR2 SYDVKM. CDR3 loop: CASSQTGLTDTQYF. The CDR3 nucleotides read TGTGCCAGCAGTCAAACAGGGTTAACAGATACGCAGTATTTT. The full variable domain, in which reference TRBV28 and TRBJ2-3 provide the parts outside the CDR3, is DVKVTQSSRYLVKRTGEKVFLECVQDMDHENMFWYRQDPGLGLRLIYFSYDVKMKEKGDIPEGYSVSREKKERFSLILESASTNQTSMYLCASSQTGLTDTQYFGPGTRLTVL.

The chain joins TRBV5-1 to TRBJ1-1; no definite D call. Germline values: CDR1 SGHRS, CDR2 YFSETQ. The CDR3 runs to 13 residues. V lost 4 bases and J lost 1, with 8 bases in between. In nucleotides, the CDR3 is TGCGCCAGCAGCGTGAACAAGAACACTGAAGCTTTCTTT. Its protein is CASSVNKNTEAFF.

This chain links TRBV6-1 with TRBJ1-2; D ambiguous. This CDR3 is built from 17 residues. The V gene lost 2 bases and the J gene lost 5 bases, with 21 bases spanning the gap. The germline V gene has CDR1 MNHNS and CDR2 SASEGT. CDR3 loop: CASSENVAFDLPYGYTF. CDR3 coding DNA: TGTGCCAGCAGTGAAAACGTTGCGTTCGATCTCCCGTATGGCTACACCTTC.

V gene TRBV18 combines with J gene TRBJ2-7; D is undetermined. V was shortened by 1 base and J by 12 bases, with 13 bases between the two germline ends. The germline V gene encodes CDR1 KGHSH and CDR2 LQKENI. This CDR3 contains 12 residues. The CDR3 coding sequence is TGTGCCAGCTCACCACAGACACCCGTGCTGTACTTC. As protein: CASSPQTPVLYF.

The table lists this clone with a few counts. J is TRBJ1-6 and V is TRBV4-2; unclear D gene. The CDR3 consists of 12 residues. V gave up 1 base and J gave up 9 bases, with 4 bases separating them. Per the germline V gene, CDR1 is LGHNA and CDR2 is YNFKEQ. CDR3 sequence: CASSQGGSPLHF. In nucleotides, the CDR3 is TGTGCCAGCAGCCAAGGAGGTTCACCCCTCCACTTT.

J is TRBJ2-5 and V is TRBV5-1, with TRBD2 matching 10 bases. The CDR3 totals 17 residues. Germline CDR1 reads SGHRS; CDR2 reads YFSETQ. Trimming removed 5 bases from V and 2 bases from J; junction bases left unmatched: 12. The CDR3, as DNA: TGCGCCAGCAGTACTCGCCCCTCTAGCGGGAGACAAGAGACCCAGTACTTC. This translates into CASSTRPSSGRQETQYF.

The chain is built from TRBV13 and TRBJ2-1; TRBD2 aligns across 15 bases. J was trimmed by 9 bases and V by 4 bases; bases with no gene match: 7. CDR3 length: 16 amino acids. Germline assignment: CDR1 PRHDT and CDR2 FYEKMQ (reference sequence). The CDR3 nucleotides read TGTGCCAGCAGCTCGGGACTAGCGGGAGGTGGGCGTGAGCAGTTCTTC. Protein product: CASSSGLAGGGREQFF.